Listed here are 13 T cell receptor beta chains from one sample, sequenced in a study of T cell repertoires in aging, cancer and after chemotherapy. Amplification of TCR beta used genomic DNA extracted from peripheral blood. Rearranged V-D-J TRB sequences were amplified with a mixed TRB-A/B primer pool. One entry per CDR3 protein results from TCRdb running MiXCR on the multiplex PCR reads. The data hold approximately 8,800 distinct CDR3 sequences, with approximately 30% observed a single time. The sample taken for sequencing was blood. These TCRs come from a human donor in good health.

The gene calls are TRBV11-2 and TRBJ2-3, with 7 nucleotides matching TRBD1. The CDR3 runs to 14 residues. With 1 base clipped from V and 6 bases from J, the junction kept 4 bases outside the gene matches. Germline loops: CDR1 SGHAT, CDR2 FQNNGV. The CDR3 protein is CASSLGHRGDTQYF. CDR3 nucleotides: TGTGCCAGCAGCTTAGGCCACAGGGGTGATACGCAGTATTTT.

Judged by abundance, this clonotype is medium-sized. This chain connects TRBV15 to TRBJ2-3, with TRBD1 identical over 9 bases. The V segment lost 6 bases and the J segment 5 bases; nucleotides outside the gene matches: 12. From germline, CDR1 is LNHNV and CDR2 YYDKDF (reference sequence). This CDR3 comprises 16 residues. The CDR3 sequence is CATRDAGQGWRDTQYF. In DNA, the CDR3 is TGTGCCACCAGGGATGCCGGACAGGGGTGGAGAGATACGCAGTATTTT. Filled out from reference TRBV15 and TRBJ2-3, the complete variable domain reads DAMVIQNPRYQVTQFGKPVTLSCSQTLNHNVMYWYQQKSSQAPKLLFHYYDKDFNNEADTPDNFQSRRPNTSFCFLDIRSPGLGDTAMYLCATRDAGQGWRDTQYFGPGTRLTVL.

By sample share, this clonotype is medium-sized. CDR3 in DNA: TGTGCCAGCAGCCGCCGGACCGGGGAGCTGTTTTTT. Its translation is CASSRRTGELFF. V usage is TRBV6-5 and J usage is TRBJ2-2; no clear D gene. V was shortened by 6 bases and J by 5 bases, with 7 bases between the two germline ends. The CDR3 spans 12 residues. Germline V CDR1 and CDR2: MNHEY, SVGAGI.

The rearrangement uses TRBV6-1 and TRBJ2-2; TRBD2 matches 10 bases. CDR3 length: 15 amino acids. The V gene's germline CDR1 is MNHNS and CDR2 SASEGT. After removal of 0 bases from V and 9 bases from J, the junction contained 4 bases not matched to a gene. This chain's CDR3 is CASSEASGGARELFF. CDR3 in DNA: TGTGCCAGCAGTGAAGCCAGCGGGGGGGCGAGGGAGCTGTTTTTT.

The V and J genes are TRBV12-3 or TRBV12-4 and TRBJ1-2; tentative D call: TRBD1 (5 bases). The CDR3 covers 13 residues. The V end was cut by 5 bases, the J end by 6 bases, with 13 bases between. DNA for the CDR3: TGTGCCAGCAGTCCGACCTCGGGGGATGGCTACACCTTC. It codes for CASSPTSGDGYTF.

The rearrangement links TRBV20-1 to TRBJ1-6, with 10 positions matching TRBD1. This CDR3 comprises 14 residues. The trim removed 3 bases at V and 8 bases at J, leaving 4 bases unmatched. Germline-derived CDR1 and CDR2 are DFQATT and SNEGSKA (reference sequence). CDR3 sequence (DNA): TGCAGTGCTAGGAGGACAGGGGGGGATTCACCCCTCCACTTT. This gives the protein CSARRTGGDSPLHF.

The chain combines TRBV18 with TRBJ1-3, with D perhaps matching TRBD1 (6 bases). V lost 4 bases and J 0 bases, leaving 13 bases between the germline ends. The CDR3 is made up of 16 amino acids. The germline V gene has CDR1 KGHSH and CDR2 LQKENI. This chain's CDR3 is CASSQADSNSGNTIYF. Written as DNA, the CDR3 is TGTGCCAGCTCACAAGCGGACAGCAACTCTGGAAACACCATATATTTT.

This clonotype came up a few times. The V and J genes are TRBV28 and TRBJ1-4; 7 positions match TRBD1. The length of the CDR3 is 15 residues. Germline CDR1 MDHEN, CDR2 SYDVKM. V lost 6 bases and J lost 5; bases outside the gene matches: 9. The CDR3 bases are TGTGCCAGCAGGTTTAACAGGGGTAGGAATGAAAAACTGTTTTTT. Protein: CASRFNRGRNEKLFF.

This clonotype showed up just a few times. The chain employs TRBV6-1 and TRBJ2-5, with 9 bases matching TRBD2. The CDR3 contains 14 residues. V shed 3 bases, J shed 5 bases, and the junction held 4 bases outside the gene matches. Germline V lookup: CDR1 MNHNS, CDR2 SASEGT. CDR3 region: CASSEAGGFETQYF. The CDR3 DNA reads as TGTGCCAGCAGTGAGGCGGGGGGGTTTGAGACCCAGTACTTC.

This clonotype was observed a few times. The genes are TRBV6-5 and TRBJ1-1, with D unresolved. Germline V gene lookup returns CDR1 MNHEY and CDR2 SVGAGI. V was cut by 6 bases and J by 4 bases, with 18 bases left in between. This CDR3 comprises 15 residues. The CDR3: CASSIGLAGRTEAFF. As DNA, the CDR3 is TGTGCCAGCAGCATCGGTTTGGCAGGACGCACTGAAGCTTTCTTT.

By sample share, this clonotype is medium-sized. This chain connects TRBV5-6 to TRBJ2-7, with D tentatively TRBD2 (5 bases). The V gene's germline CDR1 is SGHDT and CDR2 YYEEEE. Trimming pared 4 bases from V and 0 bases from J, leaving 8 bases between. The CDR3 extends over 13 amino acids. The CDR3 here is CASSPGSSYEQYF. In DNA, the CDR3 is TGTGCCAGCAGCCCTGGGAGCTCCTACGAGCAGTACTTC.

The chain employs TRBV5-4 and TRBJ2-2; D is uncertain. Per the germline V gene, CDR1 is SGHNT and CDR2 is YYREEE (reference sequence). The V end was cut by 4 bases, the J end by 2 bases, with 12 bases between. CDR3 length equals 15 residues. CDR3 bases: TGTGCCAGCAGCAAGCCCGGGTCTAACACCGGGGAGCTGTTTTTT. Translated, it gives CASSKPGSNTGELFF. Full variable domain (rest looked up from reference TRBV5-4 and TRBJ2-2): ETGVTQSPTHLIKTRGQQVTLRCSSQSGHNTVSWYQQALGQGPQFIFQYYREEENGRGNFPPRFSGLQFPNYSSELNVNALELDDSALYLCASSKPGSNTGELFFGEGSRLTVL.

This clonotype is judged medium-sized. This chain links TRBV19 with TRBJ2-1; D may correspond to TRBD1 or TRBD2 (5 bases each). CDR1 and CDR2 from the germline V gene are LNHDA and SQIVND (reference sequence). The CDR3 is 13 residues long. V lost 11 bases, J lost 4 bases, and 15 bases lay in between. CDR3 sequence reads: CASSGGPYNEQFF. CDR3 DNA: TGTGCCTCGAGTGGGGGTCCATACAATGAGCAGTTCTTC.